This T cell receptor beta chain was recorded in a study of blood T cell repertoires in COVID-19. Study details: The analysed material was cDNA or gDNA that came from T cells, B-cell-depleted T cells, or PBMCs.

The CDR3 is 14 residues long. CDR1 and CDR2 (germline): SQVTM, ANQGSEA. Trimming pared 6 bases from V and 1 base from J, leaving 12 bases between. Study processing details: Amplified reference gene primers provided the basis for estimating nucleated cell counts. Here immunoSEQ multiplex PCR was the method, and the copy in TCRdb shows in-frame clones only, minus some. The V and J calls and clone size were taken over from that table, and D and trimming were inferred from the DNA. The repertoire includes around 170,000 clones, nearly 90% of them detected once, and approximately 2.1% sits in the top ten.

The sequencing sample was made of peripheral blood. The V gene is TRBV29-1, the J gene TRBJ2-2; a possible D gene is TRBD1 (6 bases). This sequence was found in a man between 18 and 35 years old who had recovered from COVID-19. CDR3 in DNA: TGCAGCGTCCGATCGACAGGGAACACCGGGGAGCTGTTTTTT. This translates into CSVRSTGNTGELFF.